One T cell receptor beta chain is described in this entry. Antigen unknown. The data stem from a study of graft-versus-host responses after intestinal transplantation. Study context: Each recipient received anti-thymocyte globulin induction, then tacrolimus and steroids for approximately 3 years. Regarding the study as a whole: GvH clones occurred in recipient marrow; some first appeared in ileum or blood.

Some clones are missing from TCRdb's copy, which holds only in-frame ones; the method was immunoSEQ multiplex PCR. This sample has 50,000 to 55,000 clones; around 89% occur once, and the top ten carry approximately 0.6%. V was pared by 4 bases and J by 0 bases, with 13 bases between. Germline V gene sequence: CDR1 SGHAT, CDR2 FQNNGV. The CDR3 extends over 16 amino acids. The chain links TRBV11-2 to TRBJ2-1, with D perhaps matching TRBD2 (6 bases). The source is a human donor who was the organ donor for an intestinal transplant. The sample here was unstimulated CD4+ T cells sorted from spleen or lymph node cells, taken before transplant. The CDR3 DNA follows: TGTGCCAGCAGCTCTCAGCTCGGGAGCTCCTACAATGAGCAGTTCTTC. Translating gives CASSSQLGSSYNEQFF.